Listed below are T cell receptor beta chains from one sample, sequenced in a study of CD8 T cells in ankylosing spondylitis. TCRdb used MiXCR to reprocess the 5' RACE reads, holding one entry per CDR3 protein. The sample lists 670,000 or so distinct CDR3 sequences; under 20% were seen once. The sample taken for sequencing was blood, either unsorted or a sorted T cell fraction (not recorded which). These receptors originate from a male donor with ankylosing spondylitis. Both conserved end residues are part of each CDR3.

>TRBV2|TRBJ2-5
CASKFEGGPLKTQYF
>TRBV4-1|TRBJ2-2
CASSQGGLARSGELFF
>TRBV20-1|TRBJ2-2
CSARDRSGGNTGELFF
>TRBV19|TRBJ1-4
CASIGGIGEKLFF
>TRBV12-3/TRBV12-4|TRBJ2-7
CASSLGSSGIGEQYF
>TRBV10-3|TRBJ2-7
CAISAPGQDTYEQYF
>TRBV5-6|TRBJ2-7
CASRPTGTPTYEQYF
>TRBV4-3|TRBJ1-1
CASGSSAKTEAFF
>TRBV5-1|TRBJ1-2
CASSLASHSGYTF
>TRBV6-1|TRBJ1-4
CASSHYRGNEKLFF
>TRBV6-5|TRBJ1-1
CASSYPDRGGGTEAFF
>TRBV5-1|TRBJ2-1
CASRFRLAGAYNEQFF
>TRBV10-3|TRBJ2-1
CAISEAYAGTGQFF
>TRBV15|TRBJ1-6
CATSPRRTGGTDNSPLHF
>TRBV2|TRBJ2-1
CASSEGLAGINEQFF
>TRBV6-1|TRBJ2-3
CASIAGFLTDTQYF
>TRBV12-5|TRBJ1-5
CASGLVGGFNQPQHF
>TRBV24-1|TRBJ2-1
CATSAISAGDHNEQFF
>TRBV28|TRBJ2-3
CASSLTLTDTQYF
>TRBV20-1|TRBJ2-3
CSARAHTDTQYF
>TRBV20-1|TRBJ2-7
CSARVFGAFYEQYF
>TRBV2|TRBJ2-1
CASSERYEQFF
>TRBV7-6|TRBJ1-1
CASSLARLTEAFF
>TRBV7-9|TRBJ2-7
CASSPKLSGLDYEQYF
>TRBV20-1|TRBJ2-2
CSAPWGGRRAGELFF
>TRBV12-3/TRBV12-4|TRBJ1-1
CASRPIDRGDTEAFF
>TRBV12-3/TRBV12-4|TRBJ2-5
CASSLGPTGETQYF
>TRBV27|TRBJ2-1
CASSIARDNEQFF
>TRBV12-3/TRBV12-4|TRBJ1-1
CASSLLGGGEAFF
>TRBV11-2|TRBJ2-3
CASSFTGFWDTQYF
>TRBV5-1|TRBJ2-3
CASSLAQSPGTDTQYF
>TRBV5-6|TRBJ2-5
CASTRPGVQGGETQYF
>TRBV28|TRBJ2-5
CASIAKPHATMRETQYF
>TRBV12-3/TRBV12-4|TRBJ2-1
CASSLMTSEQFF
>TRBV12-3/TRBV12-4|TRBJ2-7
CASSHRTSGGAFLYEQYF
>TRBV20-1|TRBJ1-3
CSAGPGGSGNTIYF
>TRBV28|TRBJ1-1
CASSGTRNTEAFF
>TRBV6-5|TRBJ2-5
CASSNTRQGLIGTHQETQYF
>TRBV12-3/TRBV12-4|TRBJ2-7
CASSPGQGGYEQYF
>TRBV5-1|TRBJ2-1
CASSIPTGNYNEQFF
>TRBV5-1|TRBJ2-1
CASSPDRVPEQFF
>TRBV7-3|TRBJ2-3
CASSPIGLADTQYF
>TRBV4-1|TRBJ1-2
CASSHGTFKGLGYTF